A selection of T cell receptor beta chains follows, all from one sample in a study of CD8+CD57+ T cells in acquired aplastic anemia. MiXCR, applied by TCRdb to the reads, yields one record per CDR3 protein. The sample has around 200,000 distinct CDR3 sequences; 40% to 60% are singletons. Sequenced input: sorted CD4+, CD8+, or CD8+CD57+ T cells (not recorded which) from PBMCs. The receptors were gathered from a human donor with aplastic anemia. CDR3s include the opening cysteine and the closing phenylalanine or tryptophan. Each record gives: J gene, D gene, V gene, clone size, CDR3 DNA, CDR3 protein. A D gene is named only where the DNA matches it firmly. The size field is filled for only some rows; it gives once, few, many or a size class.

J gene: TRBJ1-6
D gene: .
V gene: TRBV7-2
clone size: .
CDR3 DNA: TGTGCCAGCAGCTTGGGGACATTCGAATCACCCCTCCACTTT
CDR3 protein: CASSLGTFESPLHF

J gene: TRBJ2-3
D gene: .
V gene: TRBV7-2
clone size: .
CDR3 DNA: TGTGCCAGCAGCCGACAATACCCAGATACGCAGTATTTT
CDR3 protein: CASSRQYPDTQYF

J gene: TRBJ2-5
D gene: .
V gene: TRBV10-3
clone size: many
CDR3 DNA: TGTGCCACCAGCCCGTCGAACGAAGAGACCCAGTACTTC
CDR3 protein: CATSPSNEETQYF

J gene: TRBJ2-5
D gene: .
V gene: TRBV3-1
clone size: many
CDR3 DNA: TGTGCCAGCAGCCCTCCAGGGGAGACCCAGTACTTC
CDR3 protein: CASSPPGETQYF

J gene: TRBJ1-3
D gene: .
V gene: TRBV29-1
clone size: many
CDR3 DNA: TGCAGCGTTCTTACCTCTGGAAACACCATATATTTT
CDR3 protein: CSVLTSGNTIYF

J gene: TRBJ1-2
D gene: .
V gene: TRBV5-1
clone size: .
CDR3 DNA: TGCGCCAGCAGCTTCGGAGATTCTAACTATGGCTACACCTTC
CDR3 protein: CASSFGDSNYGYTF

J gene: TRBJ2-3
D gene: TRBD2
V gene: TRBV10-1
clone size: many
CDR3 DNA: TGCGCCAGCAGCACGGGGGGGTTAGATACGCAGTATTTT
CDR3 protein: CASSTGGLDTQYF

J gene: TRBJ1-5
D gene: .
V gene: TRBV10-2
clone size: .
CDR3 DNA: TGCGCCAGCAGTGATGGATTGGGTCAGCCCCAGCATTTT
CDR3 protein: CASSDGLGQPQHF

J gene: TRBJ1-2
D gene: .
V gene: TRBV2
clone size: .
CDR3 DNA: TGTGCCAGCAGTGATTGTCGGGGGGCAGAGTGTGGCTACACCTTC
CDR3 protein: CASSDCRGAECGYTF

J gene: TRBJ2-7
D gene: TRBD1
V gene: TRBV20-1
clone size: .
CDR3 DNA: TGCAGTGCCGAAGGACAGGTACGCTCCTACGAGCAGTACTTC
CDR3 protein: CSAEGQVRSYEQYF

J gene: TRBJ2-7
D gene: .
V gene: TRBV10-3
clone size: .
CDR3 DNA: TGTGCCATCAGAGATGTTAAGGCAGGGGACTCCTACGAGCAGTACTTC
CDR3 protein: CAIRDVKAGDSYEQYF

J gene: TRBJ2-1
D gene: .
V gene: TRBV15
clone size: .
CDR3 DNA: TGTGCCACCAGCAGAGACAACCACAATGAGCAGTTCTTC
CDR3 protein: CATSRDNHNEQFF

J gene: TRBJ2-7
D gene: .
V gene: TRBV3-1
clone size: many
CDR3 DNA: TGTGCCAGCAGCCAAGGGAGGGGAGGTTACGAGCAGTACTTC
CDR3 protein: CASSQGRGGYEQYF

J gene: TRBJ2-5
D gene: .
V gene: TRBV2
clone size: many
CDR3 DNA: TGTGCCAGCAGTGAGGAAGGGAGGAAGGAGACCCAGTACTTC
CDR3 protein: CASSEEGRKETQYF

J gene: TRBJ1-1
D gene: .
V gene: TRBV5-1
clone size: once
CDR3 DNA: TGCGCCAGCAGCTTGGTAACGGGGGGCCGTGAAGCTTTCTTT
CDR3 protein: CASSLVTGGREAFF

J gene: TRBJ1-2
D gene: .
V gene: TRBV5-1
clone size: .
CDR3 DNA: TGCGCCAGCAGCTTGGTGGGGGCTGGCTATGGCTACACCTTC
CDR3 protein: CASSLVGAGYGYTF

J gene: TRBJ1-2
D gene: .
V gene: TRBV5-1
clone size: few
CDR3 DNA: TGCGCCAGCAGCTTGGCATCTAGGACAGACTATGGCTACACCTTC
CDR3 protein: CASSLASRTDYGYTF

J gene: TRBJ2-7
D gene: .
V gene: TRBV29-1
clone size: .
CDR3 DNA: TGCAGCGTTGAAGTCGCCTACGAGCAGTACTTC
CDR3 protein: CSVEVAYEQYF

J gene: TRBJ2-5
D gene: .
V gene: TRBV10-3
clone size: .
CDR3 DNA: TGTGCCATCAGTGAGAGGCTAGGACGGCAAGAGACCCAGTACTTC
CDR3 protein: CAISERLGRQETQYF

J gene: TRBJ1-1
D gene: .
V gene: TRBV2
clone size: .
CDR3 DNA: TGTGCCAGCAGCCAAGAGATGAGGGCGGAAGCTTTCTTT
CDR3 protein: CASSQEMRAEAFF

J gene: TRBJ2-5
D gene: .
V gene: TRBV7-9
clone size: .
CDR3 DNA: TGTGCCAGCAGTGTCGGCGGGCAAGAGACCCAGTACTTC
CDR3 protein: CASSVGGQETQYF

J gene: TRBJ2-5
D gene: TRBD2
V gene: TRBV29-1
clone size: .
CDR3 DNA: TGCAGCGTTGAAGATCGTATCGGGGAGGGAGAGACCCAGTACTTC
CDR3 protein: CSVEDRIGEGETQYF

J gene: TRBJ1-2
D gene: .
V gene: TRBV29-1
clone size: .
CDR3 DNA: TGCAGCGTTGAGGATCTGGTGGGAGACTATGGCTACACCTTC
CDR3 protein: CSVEDLVGDYGYTF

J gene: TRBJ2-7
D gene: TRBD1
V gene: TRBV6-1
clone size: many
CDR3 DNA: TGTGCCAGCAGTGAAGTCCCACGGGACAGGAGCTACGAGCAGTACTTC
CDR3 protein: CASSEVPRDRSYEQYF

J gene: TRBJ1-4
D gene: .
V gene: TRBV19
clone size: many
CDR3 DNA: TGTGCCAGTAGTTCCATTCAGCTGGGAGAAAAACTGTTTTTT
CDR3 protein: CASSSIQLGEKLFF

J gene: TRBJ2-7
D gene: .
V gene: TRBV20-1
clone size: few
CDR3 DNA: TGCAGTGCTAGAGCGGCCGACCGCTACGAGCAGTACTTC
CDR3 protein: CSARAADRYEQYF

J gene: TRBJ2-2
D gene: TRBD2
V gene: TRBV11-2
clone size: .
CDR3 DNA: TGTGCCAGCAGCTTGGGACTATTGACCGGGGAGCTGTTTTTT
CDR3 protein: CASSLGLLTGELFF

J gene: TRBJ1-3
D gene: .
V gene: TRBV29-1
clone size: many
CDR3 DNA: TGCAGTTATAAGGGGCAGGGCGGAAACACCATATATTTT
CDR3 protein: CSYKGQGGNTIYF

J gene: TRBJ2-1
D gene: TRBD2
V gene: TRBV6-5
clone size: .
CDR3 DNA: TGTGCCAGCAGGGCCGGGACTAGCTCCTACAATGAGCAGTTCTTC
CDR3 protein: CASRAGTSSYNEQFF

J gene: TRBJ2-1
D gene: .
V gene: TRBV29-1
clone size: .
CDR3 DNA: TGCAGCGTTGGCTCGGGGGTTGAGCAGTTCTTC
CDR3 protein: CSVGSGVEQFF

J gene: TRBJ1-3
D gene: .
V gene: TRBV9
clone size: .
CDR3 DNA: TGTGCCAGCAGCGCAGACCCGCGGGGACCTGGAAACACCATATATTTT
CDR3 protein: CASSADPRGPGNTIYF

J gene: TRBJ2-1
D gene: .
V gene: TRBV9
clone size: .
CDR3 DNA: TGTGCCAGCAGCGCGACTAGATCCCCCTACAATGAGCAGTTCTTC
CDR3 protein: CASSATRSPYNEQFF

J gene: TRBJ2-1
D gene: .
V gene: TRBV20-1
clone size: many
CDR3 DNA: TGCAGTGCTAGAGATCCCATCAGGGCGGCTTCCTACAATGAGCAGTTCTTC
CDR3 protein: CSARDPIRAASYNEQFF

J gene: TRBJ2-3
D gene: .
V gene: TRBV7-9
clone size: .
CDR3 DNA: TGTGCCAGCAGAGCCACGGGACAATACACAGATACGCAGTATTTT
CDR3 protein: CASRATGQYTDTQYF

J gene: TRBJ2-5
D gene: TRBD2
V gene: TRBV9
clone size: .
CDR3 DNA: TGTGCCAGCAGCGAGGGACAGACTAGCGGGGGACAAGAGACCCAGTACTTC
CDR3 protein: CASSEGQTSGGQETQYF

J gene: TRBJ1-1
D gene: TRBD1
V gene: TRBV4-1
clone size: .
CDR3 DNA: TGCGCCAGCAGCCAAAAAAGGACAGGGTTAATGAACACTGAAGCTTTCTTT
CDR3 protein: CASSQKRTGLMNTEAFF

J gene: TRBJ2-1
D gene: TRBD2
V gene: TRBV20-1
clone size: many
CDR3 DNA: TGCAGTAGCGGGGGGGCAATCTACAATGAGCAGTTCTTC
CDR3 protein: CSSGGAIYNEQFF

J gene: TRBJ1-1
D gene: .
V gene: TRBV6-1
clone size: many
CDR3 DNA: TGTGCCAGCAGTGAAAACAGGGCGAGGAACACTGAAGCTTTCTTT
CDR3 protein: CASSENRARNTEAFF

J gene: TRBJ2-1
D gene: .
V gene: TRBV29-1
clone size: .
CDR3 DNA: TGTGCCAGCAGCTTTCCGGGAATTGGTGAGCAGTTCTTC
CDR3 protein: CASSFPGIGEQFF

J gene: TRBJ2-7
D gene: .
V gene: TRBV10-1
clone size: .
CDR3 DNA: TGCGCCAGCAGTGGCGGGCAGGGAAAACACGAGCAGTACTTC
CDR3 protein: CASSGGQGKHEQYF

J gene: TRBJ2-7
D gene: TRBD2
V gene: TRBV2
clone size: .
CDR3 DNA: TGTGCCAGCAGACTAGCGGGGGCCTACGAGCAGTACTTC
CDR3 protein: CASRLAGAYEQYF

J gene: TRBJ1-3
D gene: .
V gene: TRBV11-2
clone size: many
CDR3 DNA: TGTGCCAGCAGCTGGGCCGGGACTTCTGGAAACACCATATATTTT
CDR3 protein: CASSWAGTSGNTIYF

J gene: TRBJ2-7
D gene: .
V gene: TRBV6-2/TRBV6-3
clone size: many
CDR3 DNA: TGTGCCAGCAGTTACGAGGCAGGGCGATCGTCCTACGAGCAGTACTTC
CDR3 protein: CASSYEAGRSSYEQYF

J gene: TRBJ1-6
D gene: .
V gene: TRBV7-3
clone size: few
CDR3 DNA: TGTGCCAGCAGCTCGGGGGGGGTCGCATGTAATTCACCCCTCCACTTT
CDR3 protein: CASSSGGVACNSPLHF

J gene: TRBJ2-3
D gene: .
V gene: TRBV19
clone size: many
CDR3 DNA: TGTGCCAGTAGTATAGCCCCAACAGATTTCCTCAGCACAGATACGCAGTATTTT
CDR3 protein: CASSIAPTDFLSTDTQYF

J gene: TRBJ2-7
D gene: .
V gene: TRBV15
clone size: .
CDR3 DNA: TGTGCCACCAGCAGAGTGTCGGGACTGGTAGCCGAGCAGTACTTC
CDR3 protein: CATSRVSGLVAEQYF

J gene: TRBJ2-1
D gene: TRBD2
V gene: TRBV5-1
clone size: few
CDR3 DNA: TGCGCCAGCAGCTGGGGGTTGGCGGGGGGCAAATACAATGAGCAGTTCTTC
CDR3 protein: CASSWGLAGGKYNEQFF

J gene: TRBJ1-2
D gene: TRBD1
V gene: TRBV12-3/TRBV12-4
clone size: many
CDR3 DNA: TGTGCCAGCAGTGTCAACAGGGGAGGGTACGGCTACACCTTC
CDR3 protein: CASSVNRGGYGYTF

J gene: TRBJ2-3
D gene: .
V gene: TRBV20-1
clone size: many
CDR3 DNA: TGCAGTGCTAGAGATTCGGGCCGTAGAAGGGATACGCAGTATTTT
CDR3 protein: CSARDSGRRRDTQYF

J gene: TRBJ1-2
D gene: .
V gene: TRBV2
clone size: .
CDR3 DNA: TGTGCCAGCAGTGGAGCGCTTCCAGGTGGCTACACCTTC
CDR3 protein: CASSGALPGGYTF

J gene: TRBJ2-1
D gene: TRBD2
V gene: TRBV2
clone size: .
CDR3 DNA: TGTGCCAGCAGTCCTAGCGGGGGGGAGGCCTGCAATGAGCGGTTCTTC
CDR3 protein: CASSPSGGEACNERFF